This note documents a single TCR beta chain sequence. This sample was included in a study of blood T cell repertoires in COVID-19. Study summary: The analysed material was cDNA or gDNA that came from T cells, B-cell-depleted T cells, or PBMCs.

Germline V CDR1 and CDR2: MNHEY, SVGEGT. This CDR3 has 13 residues. The V and J ends lost 3 bases and 5 bases respectively, with 11 bases between them. As handled by the study authors: Estimation of nucleated cell counts relied on the amplification of reference gene primers. This table comes from immunoSEQ multiplex PCR, and its TCRdb copy is limited to in-frame clones, with some not included. V, J and clone size are taken as reported in that table, and D and trimming were inferred from the DNA itself. The sample has 300,000 to 400,000 clones, roughly 87% seen once. Participants' own reports of clinical history determined their cohort assignment.

The TCR originated in a woman aged 25 to 39 who had recovered from COVID-19. The rearrangement uses TRBV6-2 or TRBV6-3 and TRBJ2-7; possible D gene TRBD2, 5 bases. Material for sequencing was PBMCs or T cells enriched from blood (not recorded which). CDR3 sequence reads: CASSYRGWHEQYF. CDR3 DNA sequence: TGTGCCAGCAGTTATCGGGGTTGGCACGAGCAGTACTTC.